One sample yielded the 16 T cell receptor beta chains listed below, sequenced in a study of tumor and adjacent non-tumor tissue in lung cancer. TCRbeta libraries were built with three rounds of nested PCR, modified from ARM-PCR. Via MiXCR, TCRdb re-called the multiplex PCR reads, giving one row per CDR3 protein. Among about 200,000 distinct CDR3 sequences listed, approximately 74% were seen once. No cell sorting was done before RNA was extracted from the tissue. The specimen was lung tumor tissue. These receptors were obtained from a man aged 60 to 69 with non-small cell lung cancer.

To note about this clonotype: This sequence may be a read error, since a much larger clone differs from it by one base. The chain uses TRBV29-1 and TRBJ2-1; no reliable D call. Looked up from germline, CDR1 is SQVTM and CDR2 is ANQGSEA. The CDR3 runs 12 residues. Trimming cost V 6 bases and J 7 bases, with 13 bases left between them. CDR3 in amino acids: CSVYSKPNEQFF. The DNA for the CDR3 is TGCAGCGTCTACAGTAAACCGAATGAGCAGTTCTTC.

A note on this clonotype: One end of the junction is discordant with germline, which a read error may explain. The rearrangement uses TRBV11-3 and TRBJ2-5; D unresolved. This CDR3 spans 12 amino acids. Germline V lookup: CDR1 SGHNT, CDR2 YENEEA. CDR3 in DNA: TGTGTCAGCAGCTTAAATGCCTCTACCCAGTACTTC. It is translated as CVSSLNASTQYF.

This clonotype has only a few counts. An end of the junction differs from the germline gene, which may be a read error. This chain uses TRBV4-3 with TRBJ2-6, with a possible D match to TRBD1 (5 bases). Germline loops: CDR1 LGHNA, CDR2 YSLEER. This CDR3 is 15 amino acids long. CDR3 residues: CASSQANSGANVQTF. The DNA of the CDR3 is TGCGCCAGCAGCCAGGCCAACTCTGGGGCCAACGTCCAGACTTTC.

This chain connects TRBV20-1 to TRBJ2-7, with 7 bases fitting TRBD2. CDR3 length: 14 residues. The germline V gene encodes CDR1 DFQATT and CDR2 SNEGSKA (reference sequence). V lost 3 bases to trimming and J lost 4 bases; unmatched junction nucleotides: 9. In nucleotides, the CDR3 is TGCAGTGCTAGCCCAGGACGGGGGGTATACGAGCAGTACTTC. The encoded protein is CSASPGRGVYEQYF.

This clonotype has more than one count but fewer than ten. The chain combines TRBV28 with TRBJ1-2, with TRBD1 matching over 12 bases. The CDR3 extends over 15 amino acids. V lost 4 bases, J lost 2 bases, and 2 bases stayed unmatched. The germline V gene encodes CDR1 MDHEN and CDR2 SYDVKM. DNA for the CDR3: TGTGCCAGCAGTTCGGGACAGGGGGCGAACTATGGCTACACCTTC. This codes for CASSSGQGANYGYTF.

This clonotype was detected a few times. The J gene is TRBJ2-2, the V gene TRBV5-8; D gene ambiguous. The CDR3 runs to 15 residues. CDR1 is SGHTS, CDR2 YDEGEE, per germline. V lost 2 bases to trimming and J lost 0 bases, with 8 bases between them. The CDR3 nucleotides read TGTGCCAGCAGCTTCTATCCGACGAACACCGGGGAGCTGTTTTTT. Protein product: CASSFYPTNTGELFF. Full variable domain (outside the CDR3, taken from reference TRBV5-8 and TRBJ2-2): EAGVTQSPTHLIKTRGQQATLRCSPISGHTSVYWYQQALGLGLQFLLWYDEGEERNRGNFPPRFSGRQFPNYSSELNVNALELEDSALYLCASSFYPTNTGELFFGEGSRLTVL.

The chain couples TRBV29-1 to TRBJ2-1; TRBD2 agrees at 8 bases. This CDR3 contains 18 residues. Germline loops: CDR1 SQVTM, CDR2 ANQGSEA. The trim removed 7 bases at V and 10 bases at J, leaving 27 bases unmatched. This chain's CDR3 is CSDPSGRQNPDLWYEQFF. CDR3 sequence (DNA): TGCAGCGACCCCAGCGGGAGACAAAATCCGGACCTCTGGTACGAGCAGTTCTTC.

The chain carries TRBV7-3 and TRBJ2-3, with a possible D match to TRBD2 (6 bases). CDR3 length equals 14 residues. Germline V gene lookup returns CDR1 SGHTA and CDR2 FQGTGA. V gave up 8 bases and J gave up 3 bases, with 15 bases separating them. The chain's CDR3 is CASRPTGETDTQYF. The CDR3 region has the DNA TGTGCCAGCCGCCCGACGGGGGAGACAGATACGCAGTATTTT.

Points on this clonotype: Relative to the germline gene, one junction end is altered; a read error may explain this. The V call is TRBV11-2, the J call TRBJ2-5; D unresolved. Germline CDR1 reads SGHAT; CDR2 reads FQNNGV. The CDR3 has 14 residues. The CDR3 region is CACSLGMGSETQYF. For the CDR3, the DNA is TGTGCCTGCAGCTTGGGAATGGGTTCAGAGACCCAGTACTTC.

Many counts were recorded for this clonotype. The V and J genes are TRBV11-3 and TRBJ2-1, with 7 bases that match TRBD2. The ends lost 5 bases at V and 6 bases at J; junction bases unmatched: 4. The CDR3 length is 13 residues. CDR1 is SGHNT, CDR2 YENEEA, per germline. CDR3 DNA sequence: TGTGCCAGCAGCCGGACTAGTTTCAATGAGCAGTTCTTC. The encoded protein is CASSRTSFNEQFF.

A word on this clonotype: Because the CDR3 is missing its conserved closing phenylalanine or tryptophan, this is likely a read error. In DNA, the CDR3 is TGTGCCAGCAGCTTATTTGGGGCCGGGACCGGGAAGCTGTTTTAT. It translates to CASSLFGAGTGKLFY. The V gene is TRBV11-2, the J gene TRBJ2-2; D tentatively fits TRBD1 or TRBD2 (5 bases each). CDR1 is SGHAT and CDR2 is FQNNGV in the germline V gene. The CDR3 runs 15 residues.

This clonotype has only a few counts. The CDR3 nucleotides are TGTGCCAGCAGCCGTCTCGACAGATCGGGCACAGATACGCAGTATTTT. Its protein product is CASSRLDRSGTDTQYF. The chain has TRBV6-5 and TRBJ2-3; weak D call: TRBD1 (5 bases). The V and J ends lost 6 bases and 1 base respectively, with 17 bases between them. CDR3 length: 16 residues. Germline CDR1 reads MNHEY; CDR2 reads SVGAGI.

To note about this clonotype: A read error may explain this, as a much larger clone is one base away. This rearrangement joins TRBV7-8 to TRBJ2-3; D call uncertain. Germline V lookup: CDR1 SGHVS, CDR2 FQNEAQ. The CDR3 spans 13 residues. The CDR3 loop reads CTSSIALADTQYF. In nucleotides, the CDR3 is TGTACCAGCAGCATAGCCCTCGCAGATACGCAGTATTTT.

About this clonotype itself: Sequence at one end of the junction differs from germline and may be a read error. The chain carries TRBV11-2 and TRBJ2-3; D not certain. CDR1 and CDR2 from the germline V gene are SGHAT and FQNNGV. This CDR3 has 15 residues. CDR3 bases: TGTGCCAGCTGCTTAGACCGTGGTACAAGAGATATGCAATATTTT. It yields the protein CASCLDRGTRDMQYF.

With respect to this clonotype: Its ends do not fully match the called genes, so a read error is possible. This chain links TRBV12-3 or TRBV12-4 with TRBJ1-2; D is unresolved. The length of the CDR3 is 14 residues. The CDR3 region has the DNA TGTGCCAGCAGGTCGTTACGGTCCAACTATGGCTATACCTTC. Encoded protein: CASRSLRSNYGYTF.

This clonotype was counted at least ten times. The gene calls are TRBV12-3 or TRBV12-4 and TRBJ1-3, with D maybe TRBD1 (6 bases). This CDR3 has 16 amino acids. V shed 3 bases and J shed 4 bases, with 16 bases lying between them. CDR3 DNA sequence: TGTGCCAGCAGTTTCCGGGGGGGGGCTGAAGGAAACACCATATATTTT. Amino acid sequence: CASSFRGGAEGNTIYF.